This T cell receptor beta chain was sequenced for a study of tumor T cells in aggressive B-cell lymphoma. The CDR3 consists of 13 residues. Germline V gene data show CDR1 as SGHTS and CDR2 as YDEGEE. Trimming took 4 bases from V and 6 from J; bases not matched to a gene: 4. Some clones are missing from TCRdb's copy, which holds only in-frame ones; the method was immunoSEQ multiplex PCR. Of fewer than 2,500 clones in the sample, roughly 85% were seen once. The rearrangement links TRBV5-8 to TRBJ2-4; 7 nucleotides agree with TRBD2. The sample consisted of tumor tissue. This sequence originates from an adult with diffuse large B cell lymphoma. Written as DNA, the CDR3 is TGTGCCAGCAGCGGACTAGTCCTAAACATTCAGTACTTC. Translated, it gives CASSGLVLNIQYF. Full variable domain (remainder filled in from reference TRBV5-8 and TRBJ2-4): EAGVTQSPTHLIKTRGQQATLRCSPISGHTSVYWYQQALGLGLQFLLWYDEGEERNRGNFPPRFSGRQFPNYSSELNVNALELEDSALYLCASSGLVLNIQYFGAGTRLSVL.